This TCR beta chain came from a study of graft-versus-host responses after intestinal transplantation. In the study overall: Uniformly, recipients were administered anti-thymocyte globulin induction with subsequent tacrolimus and steroids for two to three years. General study results and limits: GvH clones were identified in recipient marrow, with some first appearing in ileum or blood. Declining HvG levels early post-transplant were linked to peak circulating GvH clone levels.

Comment on this clone: Its antigen is currently unknown.

Generated by immunoSEQ multiplex PCR, the TCRdb table keeps only in-frame clones and is missing some. Of more than 85,000 clones in the sample, roughly 90% were seen once. This receptor was taken from a human donor who was the organ donor for an intestinal transplant. Sequenced here: unstimulated CD8+ T cells sorted from spleen or lymph node cells, sampled before transplant.

CDR3 amino acids: CSVEGALTSGDYEQYF. DNA of the CDR3: TGCAGCGTTGAGGGGGCTTTGACTAGCGGAGACTACGAGCAGTACTTC. The chain employs TRBV29-1 and TRBJ2-7; 9 bases match TRBD2. With V trimmed by 3 bases and J by 3 bases, 12 bases remained unmatched. This CDR3 has 16 amino acids. CDR1 is SQVTM and CDR2 is ANQGSEA in the germline V gene.